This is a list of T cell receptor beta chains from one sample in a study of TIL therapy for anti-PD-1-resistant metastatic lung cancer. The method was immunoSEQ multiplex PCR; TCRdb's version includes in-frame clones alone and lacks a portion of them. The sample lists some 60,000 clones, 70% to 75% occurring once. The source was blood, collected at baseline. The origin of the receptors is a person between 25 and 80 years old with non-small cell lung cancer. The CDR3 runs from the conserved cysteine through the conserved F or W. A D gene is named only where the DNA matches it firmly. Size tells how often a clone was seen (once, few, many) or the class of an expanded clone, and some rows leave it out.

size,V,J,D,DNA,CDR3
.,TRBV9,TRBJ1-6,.,TGTGCCAGCAGCGATCAGGGCGGCGGACACCATTCACCCCTCCACTTT,CASSDQGGGHHSPLHF
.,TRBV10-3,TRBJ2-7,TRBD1,TGTGCCATCAGTATCGGACAGGGGGCCTTCGAGCAGTACTTC,CAISIGQGAFEQYF
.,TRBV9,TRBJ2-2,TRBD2,TGTGCCAGCAGCGTAGGCGGGAGTAACACCGGGGAGCTGTTTTTT,CASSVGGSNTGELFF
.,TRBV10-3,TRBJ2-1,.,TGTGCCATCAGTGAAGGGTTGGATGACAATGAGCAGTTCTTC,CAISEGLDDNEQFF
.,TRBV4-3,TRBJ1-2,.,TGCGCCAGCAGCCAAGGGCTATCTAACTATGGCTACACCTTC,CASSQGLSNYGYTF
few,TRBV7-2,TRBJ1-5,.,TGTGCCAGCAGCCCAGGGCCCGGCGGCTATAGCAATCAGCCCCAGCATTTT,CASSPGPGGYSNQPQHF
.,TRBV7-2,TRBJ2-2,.,TGTGCCAGCAGCTTAGCGGGGATGAACACCGGGGAGCTGTTTTTT,CASSLAGMNTGELFF
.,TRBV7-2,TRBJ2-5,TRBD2,TGTGCCAGCAGCGCCGGACTAGGGGAGACCCAGTACTTC,CASSAGLGETQYF
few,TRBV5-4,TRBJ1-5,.,TGTGCCAGCAGCTTGGTTGCAGGGGCCGGGAATCAGCCCCAGCATTTT,CASSLVAGAGNQPQHF
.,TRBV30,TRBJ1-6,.,TGTGCCTGGACCGCGGGGCGGAATTCACCCCTCCACTTT,CAWTAGRNSPLHF
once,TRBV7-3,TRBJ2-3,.,TGTGCCAGCAGCTTAGGGGGCCGGCGCACAGATACGCAGTATTTT,CASSLGGRRTDTQYF
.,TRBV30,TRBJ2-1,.,TGTGCCTGGAGTGTCCCGGGCGGGATGTTTAGGAATGAGCAGTTCTTC,CAWSVPGGMFRNEQFF
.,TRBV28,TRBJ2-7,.,TGTGCCAGCACCGATAGCGGCCCCTACGAGCAGTACTTC,CASTDSGPYEQYF
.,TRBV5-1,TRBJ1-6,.,TGCGCCAGCAGCCCCGAGGTCCGTTTCTCCTATAATTCACCCCTCCACTTT,CASSPEVRFSYNSPLHF
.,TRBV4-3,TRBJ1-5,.,TGCGCCAGCAGCCAAGATACCGGGGACAATCAGCCCCAGCATTTT,CASSQDTGDNQPQHF
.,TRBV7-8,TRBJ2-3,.,TGTGCCAGCAGCTTAGCTTCAGGGGCAGCTACAGATACGCAGTATTTT,CASSLASGAATDTQYF
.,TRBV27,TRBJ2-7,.,TGTGCCAGCAGTTTATCCAGGGGGCGGGAGGAGCAGTACTTC,CASSLSRGREEQYF
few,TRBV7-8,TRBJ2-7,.,TGTGCCAGCAGCGGCAACAGGGTTAGCTCCTACGAGCAGTACTTC,CASSGNRVSSYEQYF
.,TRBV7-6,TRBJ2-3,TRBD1,TGTGCCAGCAGCTTAGTAACAGGGGGCGCCGTGACAGATACGCAGTATTTT,CASSLVTGGAVTDTQYF
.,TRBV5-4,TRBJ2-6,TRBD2,TGTGCCAGCAGTGGGGGGGGTCCCTCCTCTGGGGCCAACGTCCTGACTTTC,CASSGGGPSSGANVLTF
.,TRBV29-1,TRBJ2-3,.,TGCAGCGGCTCGACAGCCGTTACAGATACGCAGTATTTT,CSGSTAVTDTQYF
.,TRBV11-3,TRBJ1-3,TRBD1,TGTGCCACTTCCGGGACAGGGGACTCTGGAAACACCATATATTTT,CATSGTGDSGNTIYF
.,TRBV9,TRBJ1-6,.,TGTGCCAGCAGCGCCCTCTATTCGGAGGGGGGGAATAATTCACCCCTCCACTTT,CASSALYSEGGNNSPLHF
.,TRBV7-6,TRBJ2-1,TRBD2,TGTGCCAGCAGCTTTTTTTTAAGCGGGAGGAGCTCCTACAATGAGCAGTTCTTC,CASSFFLSGRSSYNEQFF
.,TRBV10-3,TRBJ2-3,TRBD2,TGTGCCATCAGTGAACAAAGGACTAGCGCAGCAGATACGCAGTATTTT,CAISEQRTSAADTQYF
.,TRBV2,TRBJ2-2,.,TGTGCCACCTCCGGTTCGAACACCGGGGAGCTGTTTTTT,CATSGSNTGELFF
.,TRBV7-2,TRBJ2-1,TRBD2,TGTGCCAGCAGCGCAGAGGGACTAGCGGGGGTTGAGCAGTTCTTC,CASSAEGLAGVEQFF
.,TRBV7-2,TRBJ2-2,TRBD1,TGTGCCAGCAGGCCGGGACAGTACACCGGGGAGCTGTTTTTT,CASRPGQYTGELFF
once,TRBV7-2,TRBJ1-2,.,TGTGCCAGCAGCTTAGGGACAACTGGGGATGGCTACACCTTC,CASSLGTTGDGYTF
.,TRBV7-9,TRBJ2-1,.,TGTGCCAGCAGCCCGGGACCGTGGGGAGGAGAGCAGTTCTTC,CASSPGPWGGEQFF
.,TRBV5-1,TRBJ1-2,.,TGCGCCAGCAGCTTTATCCCTTCGGGCGGCTACACCTTC,CASSFIPSGGYTF
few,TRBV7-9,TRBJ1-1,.,TGTGCCAGCAGCTTAGGGGGTTCGAACACTGAAGCTTTCTTT,CASSLGGSNTEAFF
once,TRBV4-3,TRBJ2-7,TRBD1,TGCGCCAGCAGCCAAGTCACAGGGGGCTCCTACAAGCAGTACTTC,CASSQVTGGSYKQYF
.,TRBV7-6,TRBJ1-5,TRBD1,TGTGCCAGCAGCTTAGTTCCAGGGGGGGATCAGCCCCAGCATTTT,CASSLVPGGDQPQHF
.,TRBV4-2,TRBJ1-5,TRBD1,TGTGCCAGCAGCCAAGTAGGGGGCCTCGATAGCAATCAGCCCCAGCATTTT,CASSQVGGLDSNQPQHF
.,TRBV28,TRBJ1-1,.,TGTGCCAGCGGGGGGGACACCCCTGAAGCTTTCTTT,CASGGDTPEAFF
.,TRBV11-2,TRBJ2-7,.,TGTGCCAGCAGGGAACGGGACATTGGCGAGCAGTACTTC,CASRERDIGEQYF
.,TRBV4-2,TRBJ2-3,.,TGTGCCAGCAGCCAGGACGTCCGCACAGATACGCAGTATTTT,CASSQDVRTDTQYF
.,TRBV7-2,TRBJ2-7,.,TGTGCCAGCAGCTTTGCGGGGCCTCAGGGGGACGAGCAGTACTTC,CASSFAGPQGDEQYF
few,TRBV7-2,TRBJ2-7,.,TGTGCCAGCAGCTCGGCTCACAGGGCGGGTGAGCAGTACTTC,CASSSAHRAGEQYF
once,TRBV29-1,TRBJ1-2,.,TGCAGCGTTATCCCCGAGCCGGGACACTTGTATGGCTACACCTTC,CSVIPEPGHLYGYTF
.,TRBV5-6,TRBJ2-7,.,TGTGCCAGCAGCTTCGGAGTTACCTACGAGCAGTACTTC,CASSFGVTYEQYF
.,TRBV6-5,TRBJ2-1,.,TGTGCCAGCAGTTACCCGGGGCTGGGGCAGAATGAGCAGTTCTTC,CASSYPGLGQNEQFF
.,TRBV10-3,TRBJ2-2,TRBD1,TGTGCCATCAGTGTTACAGACACCTTCGGGACAGGGTCCGGGGAGCTGTTTTTT,CAISVTDTFGTGSGELFF
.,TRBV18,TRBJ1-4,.,TGTGCCAGCTCACCATTCCCGCCCGAAAAACTGTTTTTT,CASSPFPPEKLFF
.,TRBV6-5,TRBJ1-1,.,TGTGCCAGCAGTTCCCAGGGGACTGAAGCTTTCTTT,CASSSQGTEAFF
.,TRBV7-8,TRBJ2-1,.,TGTGCCAGCAGCGGGGTAAAGAAGGACAATGAGCAGTTCTTC,CASSGVKKDNEQFF
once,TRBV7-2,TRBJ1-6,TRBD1,TGTGCCAGCAGCTTAACGGGACAGGGGCTTTTGGCACCCCTCCACTTT,CASSLTGQGLLAPLHF
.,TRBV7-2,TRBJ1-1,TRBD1,TGTGCCAGCAGCTTCCCCCGGACAGGGGCGACGAACACTGAAGCTTTCTTT,CASSFPRTGATNTEAFF
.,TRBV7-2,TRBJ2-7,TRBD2,TGTGCCAGCAGCTTTCAAGCGGGAGTGGCTTACTACGAGCAGTACTTC,CASSFQAGVAYYEQYF
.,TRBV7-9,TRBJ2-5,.,TGTGCCAGCAGCTTGGGGGGCGCGGGGAATGCGGAGACCCAGTACTTC,CASSLGGAGNAETQYF